The T cell receptor (beta chain) described here comes from a study of T cell responses to AZD1222 COVID-19 vaccine. Clones were sequenced by immunoSEQ multiplex PCR, and TCRdb holds only the in-frame ones, with some missing. This table has 150,000 or so clones, 80% to 95% appearing once. The CDR3 covers 14 residues. The V gene's germline CDR1 is LNHNV and CDR2 YYDKDF (reference sequence). V gave up 0 bases and J gave up 6 bases, with 12 bases separating them. The sequence derives from an adult in good health. The V call is TRBV15, the J call TRBJ2-7, with D tentatively TRBD1 (6 bases). The sample here was peripheral blood, taken on day 0 of AZD1222 vaccination. As DNA, the CDR3 is TGTGCCACCAGCAGAGATCCCACAGGGCGCGAGCAGTACTTC. It yields the protein CATSRDPTGREQYF.